This T cell receptor beta chain comes out of a study of T cells in Graves' hyperthyroidism and ophthalmopathy. The investigators amplified TCR beta CDR3 regions from RNA transcripts. A first-round RT-PCR of the TCR CDR3 used the HTBI primer set. Each CDR3 protein is one row after TCRdb ran MiXCR on the multiplex PCR reads. The sample has around 340,000 distinct CDR3 sequences, 16% seen once. V lost 7 bases, J lost 2 bases, and 3 bases stayed unmatched. Per the germline V gene, CDR1 is SGHRS and CDR2 is YFSETQ. CDR3 size: 13 residues. The rearrangement links TRBV5-1 to TRBJ2-7; 10 positions agree with TRBD2. Specimen: blood. This clonotype was sampled from a man aged 25 to 40 with Graves' hyperthyroidism. The chain's CDR3 is CASRAGGTYEQYF. The CDR3 nucleotides read TGCGCCAGCCGAGCGGGAGGGACCTACGAGCAGTACTTC.